The next 6 T cell receptor beta chains were all read from a single sample in a study of blood T cells in healthy people across ages. Primers used in a second PCR of about 6 to 11 cycles were a sample-barcoded 5' primer and a J-beta primer mix. MiXCR, run by TCRdb on the 5' RACE reads, gives a single entry per CDR3 protein. The top ten clones hold 10% to 12% of a sample with about 1.6 million distinct CDR3 sequences, 30% to 35% of them seen once. The sample taken for sequencing was blood. The origin of the receptors is a woman aged 25 to 39 in good health.

The chain has TRBV9 and TRBJ1-1, with D possibly matching TRBD1 (5 bases). Germline CDR1 and CDR2: SGDLS and YYNGEE. The CDR3 consists of 12 residues. The V end lost 3 bases, the J end lost 7 bases, and 10 bases lay between the germline ends. The CDR3 DNA sequence: TGTGCCAGCAGCGGGGGGGGTATTGAAGCTTTCTTT. Encoded protein: CASSGGGIEAFF.

The V and J genes are TRBV29-1 and TRBJ1-2; TRBD1 is a possible D gene (5 bases). There are 14 residues in the CDR3. V lost 0 bases and J 7 bases, leaving 15 bases between the germline ends. Germline-derived CDR1 and CDR2 are SQVTM and ANQGSEA. The CDR3 region has the DNA TGCAGCGTTGAAGACAGGGTAGAAAGCGGTGGCTACACCTTC. It specifies CSVEDRVESGGYTF.

Remarks on this clonotype: An end of the junction differs from the germline gene, which may be a read error. The genes are TRBV27 and TRBJ2-4; a possible D gene is TRBD1 (6 bases). Judging by the DNA end, TRBJ2-7 fits better; the J call may be wrong. CDR1 MNHEY and CDR2 SMNVEV come from the germline V gene (reference sequence). This CDR3 has 13 residues. CDR3 amino acids: CASSWLQGFEQYF. The DNA of the CDR3 is TGTGCGAGCAGTTGGCTACAGGGTTTCGAGCAGTACTTC.

The V gene is TRBV20-1, the J gene TRBJ1-1; 7 bases agree with TRBD1. The CDR3 runs 13 residues. The germline CDR1 and CDR2 sequences are DFQATT and SNEGSKA (reference sequence). This chain's CDR3 is CRTRTGERTEAFF. DNA of the CDR3: TGCAGGACCCGAACAGGGGAGAGAACTGAAGCTTTCTTT.

The rearrangement joins TRBV5-1 to TRBJ2-7; 8 bases match TRBD1. V trimming: 1 base; J trimming: 4 bases; junction bases outside the gene matches: 7. In germline, CDR1 is SGHRS, CDR2 YFSETQ. CDR3 size: 15 residues. CDR3 sequence reads: CASSLWWDRRYEQYF. As DNA, the CDR3 is TGCGCCAGCAGCTTGTGGTGGGACAGGAGATACGAGCAGTACTTC.

This clonotype was counted ten times or more. This chain uses TRBV7-2 with TRBJ2-5, with D perhaps given as TRBD1 or TRBD2 (5 bases each). In germline, CDR1 is SGHTA, CDR2 FQGNSA. This CDR3 has 16 residues. V lost 5 bases, J lost 0 bases, and 16 bases lay in between. CDR3 nucleotides: TGTGCCAGCAGCAGAGGGGTCGCAGGGTACCAAGAGACCCAGTACTTC. This gives the protein CASSRGVAGYQETQYF. The full variable domain, in which reference TRBV7-2 and TRBJ2-5 provide the parts outside the CDR3, is GAGVSQSPSNKVTEKGKDVELRCDPISGHTALYWYRQSLGQGLEFLIYFQGNSAPDKSGLPSDRFSAERTGGSVSTLTIQRTQQEDSAVYLCASSRGVAGYQETQYFGPGTRLLVL.